Each of the 20 T cell receptor beta chains below was sequenced from the same sample in a study of blood T cell repertoires in COVID-19. Produced via immunoSEQ multiplex PCR; TCRdb's table is partial and in-frame only. The sample has some 83,000 clones; approximately 88% are singletons. Sequencing was done on a sample of peripheral blood. The receptors originated from a man aged 55 to 70 with acute or convalescent COVID-19.

The genes are TRBV29-1 and TRBJ2-5; TRBD1 matches at 7 bases. The CDR3 contains 13 residues. The V gene's germline CDR1 is SQVTM and CDR2 ANQGSEA. The ends lost 4 bases at V and 1 base at J; junction bases unmatched: 3. The CDR3 DNA is TGCAGCGTTGGGACAGGACCCCAAGAGACCCAGTACTTC. As protein: CSVGTGPQETQYF.

The chain has TRBV15 and TRBJ2-7; 8 bases are a match to TRBD1. This CDR3 comprises 18 residues. V lost 1 base, J lost 2 bases, and 13 bases stayed unmatched. The germline gives CDR1 LNHNV, CDR2 YYDKDF (reference sequence). CDR3 residues: CATSRASTGGYPPYEQYF. CDR3 in DNA: TGTGCCACCAGCAGAGCCTCAACAGGGGGATACCCTCCCTACGAGCAGTACTTC.

The V gene is TRBV4-2, the J gene TRBJ1-2, with D possibly being TRBD1 (5 bases). Looked up from germline, CDR1 is LGHNA and CDR2 is YNFKEQ. The CDR3 is 15 residues long. The V end lost 0 bases, the J end lost 5 bases, and 13 bases lay between the germline ends. This chain's CDR3 is CASSQDLGRDYGYTF. CDR3 nucleotides: TGTGCCAGCAGCCAAGATCTGGGCAGGGATTATGGCTACACCTTC.

The V and J genes are TRBV3-1 (or the pseudogene TRBV3-2) and TRBJ2-3; D unclear. The ends were cut back, 4 bases at V and 6 bases at J, with 8 bases in the middle. The CDR3 spans 12 residues. Germline assignment: CDR1 LGHDT and CDR2 YNNKEL (reference sequence). Here the CDR3 DNA reads TGTGCCAGCAGCCCGAGAGCGGATACGCAGTATTTT. It encodes CASSPRADTQYF.

The J gene is TRBJ1-2, the V gene TRBV21-1. TRBV21-1 is classified as a pseudogene. The CDR3 length is 13 residues. For the CDR3, the DNA is TGTGCCAGCAGCAATCCTCCTCTCTATGGCTACACCTTC. Protein sequence: CASSNPPLYGYTF.

This clone was recorded once. The chain couples TRBV27 to TRBJ1-1; no firm D call. Trimming took 0 bases from V and 8 from J, leaving 19 bases between them. CDR1 and CDR2 (germline): MNHEY, SMNVEV (reference sequence). The CDR3 runs to 16 residues. The DNA of the CDR3 is TGTGCCAGCAGTTTATCGATTGGGCAGTACATTGGGGAAGCTTTCTTT. Translation gives CASSLSIGQYIGEAFF.

This clone was detected only a few times. The chain joins TRBV7-9 to TRBJ2-2; 7 bases match TRBD1. The V gene end was trimmed by 3 bases and the J gene end by 7 bases; junction bases not matched to a gene: 5. Germline V lookup: CDR1 SEHNR, CDR2 FQNEAQ (reference sequence). This CDR3 is built from 14 residues. The CDR3 nucleotides are TGTGCCAGCAGCTTCCAGGGACAGCACGGGGAGCTGTTTTTT. Amino acids: CASSFQGQHGELFF. Full variable domain (rest looked up from reference TRBV7-9 and TRBJ2-2): DTGVSQNPRHKITKRGQNVTFRCDPISEHNRLYWYRQTLGQGPEFLTYFQNEAQLEKSRLLSDRFSAERPKGSFSTLEIQRTEQGDSAMYLCASSFQGQHGELFFGEGSRLTVL.

The V and J genes are TRBV27 and TRBJ2-2; TRBD2 aligns across 11 bases. Germline V CDR1 and CDR2: MNHEY, SMNVEV (reference sequence). This CDR3 region has 19 residues. V was pared by 2 bases and J by 0 bases, with 8 bases of the junction left unmatched. The chain's CDR3 is CASSLRFLAGGTNTGELFF. The CDR3 nucleotides are TGTGCCAGCAGTTTACGGTTTCTAGCGGGGGGTACGAACACCGGGGAGCTGTTTTTT.

This chain connects TRBV19 to TRBJ2-1; TRBD2 matches at 8 bases. The length of the CDR3 is 15 residues. CDR1 is LNHDA, CDR2 SQIVND, per germline (reference sequence). V shed 3 bases, J shed 6 bases, and the junction held 7 bases outside the gene matches. The CDR3 DNA follows: TGTGCCAGTAGTATGGGGACTAGGGGGGGCAATGAGCAGTTCTTC. Its translation is CASSMGTRGGNEQFF.

CDR3 bases: TGTGCCAGCTCACCAGATCAGTCCAACTATGGCTACACCTTC. It yields the protein CASSPDQSNYGYTF. V gene TRBV18 combines with J gene TRBJ1-2; no firm D call. V was shortened by 2 bases and J by 2 bases, with 9 bases between the two germline ends. Germline V gives CDR1 KGHSH, CDR2 LQKENI. CDR3 length: 14 amino acids.

The chain links TRBV27 to TRBJ2-7; 7 nucleotides line up with TRBD1. V lost 5 bases and J lost 3; bases outside the gene matches: 4. The CDR3 extends over 13 amino acids. CDR1 and CDR2 (germline): MNHEY, SMNVEV (reference sequence). DNA for the CDR3: TGTGCCAGCAGTCGGGACAGCGGCTACGAGCAGTACTTC. It translates to CASSRDSGYEQYF.

This chain connects TRBV6-5 to TRBJ1-1; 8 bases agree with TRBD1. This CDR3 spans 15 amino acids. Per the germline V gene, CDR1 is MNHEY and CDR2 is SVGAGI. Trimming cost V 6 bases and J 8 bases; bases outside gene matches: 14. The CDR3 nucleotides read TGTGCCAGCAGCCGGACAGGGCCCCGAGAAGAGGAAGCTTTCTTT. This codes for CASSRTGPREEEAFF.

The V gene is TRBV2, the J gene TRBJ2-7; no clear D. V gave up 7 bases and J gave up 3 bases, with 10 bases separating them. The germline CDR1 and CDR2 sequences are SNHLY and FYNNEI. This CDR3 comprises 12 residues. Here the CDR3 reads CASKIRSYEQYF. Here the CDR3 DNA reads TGTGCCAGCAAGATTCGGAGCTACGAGCAGTACTTC.

This clone was seen once. The chain uses TRBV5-1 and TRBJ2-3; TRBD2 matches at 9 bases. CDR1 is SGHRS and CDR2 is YFSETQ in the germline V gene. The CDR3 length is 17 residues. V shed 3 bases and J 0 bases; nucleotides not matched to a gene: 8. The CDR3 region is CASSSGLATASTDTQYF. The CDR3 DNA reads TGCGCCAGCAGCTCGGGACTAGCCACCGCTAGCACAGATACGCAGTATTTT.

CDR3 sequence (DNA): TGCAGCGCCCGGGACAGACCCTACGAGCAGTACTTC. It encodes CSARDRPYEQYF. This sequence joins TRBV29-1 and TRBJ2-7, with 7 bases identical to TRBD1. J gave up 2 bases and V 7 bases, and 5 bases lay outside the gene matches. The CDR3 runs to 12 residues. Germline loops: CDR1 SQVTM, CDR2 ANQGSEA.

The rearrangement joins TRBV12-3 or TRBV12-4 to TRBJ2-7, with D uncertain. Deletions cut 4 bases from V and 2 bases from J, with 9 bases between. The CDR3 has 13 residues. The CDR3 is CASSSGSPYEQYF. CDR3 DNA: TGTGCCAGCAGTTCAGGAAGCCCCTACGAGCAGTACTTC.

V is TRBV27 and J is TRBJ1-1, with 8 bases fitting TRBD1. V lost 4 bases, J lost 4 bases, and 11 bases stayed unmatched. From germline, CDR1 is MNHEY and CDR2 SMNVEV (reference sequence). This CDR3 is built from 16 residues. The CDR3 spells CASSSPYRGKSTEAFF. As DNA, the CDR3 is TGTGCCAGCAGTTCGCCCTACAGGGGGAAAAGCACTGAAGCTTTCTTT.

The chain is built from TRBV6-1 and TRBJ2-1; 9 bases are a match to TRBD1. The V and J ends lost 1 base and 5 bases, in that order; junction bases with no gene match: 3. CDR3 size: 15 residues. Per germline, CDR1 MNHNS and CDR2 SASEGT. The CDR3 protein is CASSEGQGVHNEQFF. CDR3 bases: TGTGCCAGCAGTGAAGGACAGGGGGTCCACAATGAGCAGTTCTTC.

The gene calls are TRBV5-8 and TRBJ1-2; D call uncertain. The CDR3 length is 12 residues. V was pared by 0 bases and J by 8 bases, with 8 bases between. The germline gives CDR1 SGHTS, CDR2 YDEGEE. CDR3 coding DNA: TGTGCCAGCAGCTTGGTCAGTGCCGGCTACACCTTC. It encodes CASSLVSAGYTF.

The chain recombines TRBV9 with TRBJ2-2, with D possibly being TRBD1 (6 bases). Germline lookup yields CDR1 SGDLS and CDR2 YYNGEE. The CDR3 is 15 amino acids. V lost 4 bases, J lost 1 base, and 11 bases lay in between. CDR3 amino acids: CASSSLGQNTGELFF. The CDR3 region has the DNA TGTGCCAGCAGCTCACTGGGACAGAACACCGGGGAGCTGTTTTTT.